These 27 T cell receptor beta chains were sequenced from one sample in a study of identical twins. TCRdb used MiXCR to reprocess the 5' RACE reads, holding one entry per CDR3 protein. The sample carries 1.5 million to 2 million distinct CDR3 sequences, roughly 35% recorded once. The sample taken for sequencing was cord blood. The source of these receptors is a newborn girl in good health.

This clonotype was recorded a few times. The rearrangement links TRBV28 to TRBJ2-5, with D uncertain. The DNA end lines up better with TRBJ2-7; the J call may be wrong. Germline V lookup: CDR1 MDHEN, CDR2 SYDVKM. This CDR3 has 15 amino acids. CDR3 sequence reads: CASSLRPNPYYEQYF. DNA for the CDR3: TGTGCCAGCAGTTTAAGGCCGAATCCCTACTACGAGCAGTACTTC.

This clonotype was seen a few times. J is TRBJ1-1 and V is TRBV29-1; 9 nucleotides align to TRBD1. The CDR3 extends over 16 amino acids. Per germline, CDR1 SQVTM and CDR2 ANQGSEA. V gave up 6 bases and J gave up 0 bases; unmatched junction bases: 11. The CDR3 nucleotides read TGCAGCGTAAGGACAGGGGCTTTTTGGATGAACACTGAAGCTTTCTTT. This sequence encodes CSVRTGAFWMNTEAFF. Looking up the rest from reference TRBV29-1 and TRBJ1-1 gives the full variable domain: SAVISQKPSRDICQRGTSLTIQCQVDSQVTMMFWYRQQPGQSLTLIATANQGSEATYESGFVIDKFPISRPNLTFSTLTVSNMSPEDSSIYLCSVRTGAFWMNTEAFFGQGTRLTVV.

J is TRBJ2-2 and V is TRBV7-2, with D maybe TRBD1 (6 bases). V lost 1 base to trimming and J lost 0 bases, with 9 bases between them. CDR1 and CDR2 from the germline V gene are SGHTA and FQGNSA. This CDR3 is 16 amino acids long. CDR3 region: CASSLVGQPNTGELFF. Here the CDR3 DNA reads TGTGCCAGCAGCTTAGTAGGACAGCCGAACACCGGGGAGCTGTTTTTT.

This clonotype has just a few counts. The CDR3 nucleotides read TGCGCCAGCAGCTTGGCCAGGCCAACTAATGAAAAACTGTTTTTT. It codes for CASSLARPTNEKLFF. The chain recombines TRBV5-1 with TRBJ1-4, with no clear D. The V end lost 0 bases, the J end lost 0 bases, and 6 bases lay between the germline ends. The CDR3 loop spans 15 amino acids. CDR1 is SGHRS, CDR2 YFSETQ, per germline.

The V call is TRBV7-2, the J call TRBJ1-2, with a possible D match to TRBD1 (5 bases). This CDR3 has 16 residues. The germline V gene encodes CDR1 SGHTA and CDR2 FQGNSA. Trimming cost V 6 bases and J 4 bases, with 21 bases left between them. CDR3 DNA: TGTGCCAGCAGTCGACTCACGGGACCCTACGGCTATGGCTACACCTTC. Translating it yields CASSRLTGPYGYGYTF.

The chain links TRBV28 to TRBJ2-7, with a possible D match to TRBD1 (6 bases). Germline V gives CDR1 MDHEN, CDR2 SYDVKM. V dropped 4 bases and J dropped 1 base, with 17 bases sitting between them. CDR3 size: 16 residues. This chain's CDR3 is CASSYTGSLVSYEQYF. The CDR3, as DNA: TGTGCCAGCAGTTATACAGGGTCTCTGGTATCCTACGAGCAGTACTTC.

This clonotype was seen more than once but under ten times. This chain joins TRBV6-5 and TRBJ1-5; possibly TRBD1 for D (6 bases). Germline CDR1 and CDR2: MNHEY and SVGAGI. Between the trimmed V and J ends, which lost 2 bases and 0 bases, there was a span of 17 bases. This CDR3 spans 18 amino acids. The CDR3 region has the DNA TGTGCCAGCAGTTACAGGGGGGAAACGTACTATAGCAATCAGCCCCAGCATTTT. Translating gives CASSYRGETYYSNQPQHF.

DNA of the CDR3: TGTGCCAGCAAAGGACAGGGACATAGCAATCAGCCCCAGCATTTT. Protein sequence: CASKGQGHSNQPQHF. V usage is TRBV6-2 or TRBV6-3 and J usage is TRBJ1-5, with 8 bases lining up with TRBD1. From germline, CDR1 is MNHEY and CDR2 SVGEGT. CDR3 length: 15 amino acids. Losses at the gene ends were 7 bases for V and 0 bases for J; bases not matched to a gene: 5.

The gene calls are TRBV15 and TRBJ2-7, with 11 bases fitting TRBD1. The V and J ends lost 1 base and 10 bases, in that order; junction bases with no gene match: 9. The CDR3 has 15 amino acids. CDR1 LNHNV and CDR2 YYDKDF come from the germline V gene (reference sequence). CDR3 loop: CATSRAGQGARIQYF. Here the CDR3 DNA reads TGTGCCACCAGCAGAGCTGGACAGGGGGCGCGGATTCAGTACTTC.

Many counts were recorded for this clonotype. This chain uses TRBV6-2 or TRBV6-3 with TRBJ1-2; D unclear. Germline values: CDR1 MNHEY, CDR2 SVGEGT. V shed 6 bases and J shed 2 bases, with 13 bases lying between them. The CDR3 length is 14 residues. In DNA, the CDR3 is TGTGCCAGCAGAACGACGGGCCCAAACTATGGCTACACCTTC. It yields the protein CASRTTGPNYGYTF.

The chain uses TRBV5-1 and TRBJ2-3, with D perhaps assigned TRBD1 or TRBD2 (5 bases each). CDR3 size: 15 residues. The V and J ends lost 0 bases and 6 bases respectively, with 14 bases between them. The germline gives CDR1 SGHRS, CDR2 YFSETQ. CDR3 sequence: CASSLAVRERDTQYF. CDR3 nucleotides: TGCGCCAGCAGCTTGGCGGTCAGGGAGAGGGATACGCAGTATTTT.

This clonotype was detected once. This sequence joins TRBV20-1 and TRBJ2-1; TRBD2 agrees at 8 bases. Germline lookup yields CDR1 DFQATT and CDR2 SNEGSKA (reference sequence). The CDR3 consists of 15 residues. V dropped 0 bases and J dropped 4; count of bases not matched to a gene: 5. CDR3 coding DNA: TGCAGTGCTAGAGATCGGGGACTAGTATACAATGAGCAGTTCTTC. This translates into CSARDRGLVYNEQFF.

The rearrangement uses TRBV11-3 and TRBJ2-1; 9 positions match TRBD2. V gave up 2 bases and J gave up 5 bases; unmatched junction bases: 7. CDR3 length: 16 amino acids. Per germline, CDR1 SGHNT and CDR2 YENEEA. As DNA, the CDR3 is TGTGCCAGCAGCTTAAGTTGGGGACTAGCCAACAATGAGCAGTTCTTC. This gives the protein CASSLSWGLANNEQFF.

The table lists this clonotype with many counts. This chain connects TRBV28 to TRBJ2-5; D uncertain. Trimming pared 2 bases from V and 5 bases from J, leaving 9 bases between. The germline V gene encodes CDR1 MDHEN and CDR2 SYDVKM. This CDR3 region has 13 residues. The CDR3 sequence: CASSLGVLETQYF. CDR3 DNA sequence: TGTGCCAGCAGTTTAGGAGTGCTGGAGACCCAGTACTTC.

The chain combines TRBV6-2 or TRBV6-3 with TRBJ1-2; 7 bases agree with TRBD1. The junction had 9 bases not matched to a gene; V was cut back by 2 bases and J by 6 bases. The germline gives CDR1 MNHEY, CDR2 SVGEGT. This CDR3 region has 15 residues. CDR3 amino acids: CASSYTPQGLDGYTF. As DNA, the CDR3 is TGTGCCAGCAGTTACACACCACAGGGGTTGGATGGCTACACCTTC.

The chain uses TRBV18 and TRBJ2-7; D may be TRBD2 (6 bases). Trimming stripped 2 bases from V and 3 bases from J, with 17 bases between. This CDR3 has 16 amino acids. Germline lookup yields CDR1 KGHSH and CDR2 LQKENI. CDR3 in amino acids: CASSPWGVADYYEQYF. The CDR3 DNA reads as TGTGCCAGCTCACCATGGGGGGTAGCGGACTACTACGAGCAGTACTTC.

This clonotype was detected once. The CDR3 end shows no conserved phenylalanine or tryptophan, and so a read error is likely. It is unclear where the CDR3 begins or ends on the DNA, so no DNA is shown, and the CDR3 is as TCRdb lists it. This chain links TRBV2 with TRBJ2-1; the DNA was not used to check the table's D call, TRBD2. Germline assignment: CDR1 SNHLY and CDR2 FYNNEI. The CDR3 is 15 amino acids long, termini counted. The CDR3 reads CASRRGDQWDYTFGS.

The sample holds a few counts of this clonotype. The CDR3 protein is CAIRGQGTNTEAFF. The CDR3 DNA reads as TGTGCCATCAGGGGACAGGGTACGAACACTGAAGCTTTCTTT. The chain combines TRBV10-3 with TRBJ1-1, with 9 bases aligning to TRBD1. Germline assignment: CDR1 ENHRY and CDR2 SYGVKD. CDR3 length: 14 residues. V lost 6 bases, J lost 1 base, and 3 bases stayed unmatched.

This clonotype has just a few counts. The chain has TRBV2 and TRBJ2-1; D is perhaps TRBD1 or TRBD2 (5 bases each). Germline-derived CDR1 and CDR2 are SNHLY and FYNNEI. The V end was cut by 7 bases, the J end by 5 bases, with 15 bases between. The CDR3 covers 14 residues. The DNA for the CDR3 is TGTGCCAGCACCGAACGGAGAGGGGACAATGAGCAGTTCTTC. Amino acids: CASTERRGDNEQFF. Full variable domain (outside the CDR3, taken from reference TRBV2 and TRBJ2-1): EPEVTQTPSHQVTQMGQEVILRCVPISNHLYFYWYRQILGQKVEFLVSFYNNEISEKSEIFDDQFSVERPDGSNFTLKIRSTKLEDSAMYFCASTERRGDNEQFFGPGTRLTVL.

The chain employs TRBV11-2 and TRBJ1-1; no reliable D call. The CDR3 has 15 residues. The germline gives CDR1 SGHAT, CDR2 FQNNGV. V was clipped by 1 base and J by 7 bases, with 16 bases between them. For the CDR3, the DNA is TGTGCCAGCAGCTTAGTAGGGCGGGGAACGGGTGAAGCTTTCTTT. It is translated as CASSLVGRGTGEAFF.

Only a few counts were recorded for this clonotype. The J gene is TRBJ1-2, the V gene TRBV7-9; D might be TRBD1 (6 bases). Trimming removed 5 bases from V and 6 bases from J, with 16 bases in between. The germline CDR1 and CDR2 sequences are SEHNR and FQNEAQ (reference sequence). The length of the CDR3 is 14 residues. The CDR3 DNA follows: TGTGCCAGCAGCCAATTACAGGGTAGCGATGGCTACACCTTC. Translated, it gives CASSQLQGSDGYTF.

The chain joins TRBV12-3 or TRBV12-4 to TRBJ1-1; D is perhaps TRBD1 (5 bases). The V end was cut by 2 bases, the J end by 10 bases, with 14 bases between. The CDR3 is 13 amino acids. The CDR3 DNA is TGTGCCAGCAGTTTAATCGTGTACGGGGGAGCTTTCTTT. Protein sequence: CASSLIVYGGAFF.

The chain links TRBV25-1 to TRBJ2-1; D not resolved. V dropped 4 bases and J dropped 0 bases, with 7 bases sitting between them. CDR3 length: 14 amino acids. The germline CDR1 and CDR2 sequences are MGHDK and SYGVNS. In DNA, the CDR3 is TGTGCCAGCAGTGCACCTTACTCCTACAATGAGCAGTTCTTC. Amino acid sequence: CASSAPYSYNEQFF.

A few counts support this clonotype. This chain links TRBV25-1 with TRBJ1-5; 9 bases map to TRBD1. V shed 5 bases, J shed 4 bases, and the junction held 9 bases outside the gene matches. CDR3 length equals 16 residues. The V gene's germline CDR1 is MGHDK and CDR2 SYGVNS. CDR3 in DNA: TGTGCCAGCAGTCCCCAGTACAGGGGGCTAAATCAGCCCCAGCATTTT. Encoded protein: CASSPQYRGLNQPQHF.

The chain employs TRBV30 and TRBJ2-3, with no clear D. The CDR3 loop spans 11 amino acids. Germline assignment: CDR1 GTSNPN and CDR2 SVGIG (reference sequence). Trimming took off 4 bases at V and 6 bases at J, with 8 bases between the two ends. The CDR3 region is CAWTVSDTQYF. For the CDR3, the DNA is TGTGCCTGGACAGTAAGTGATACGCAGTATTTT.

This clonotype was counted many times. A read error may account for a junction end that differs from germline. J is TRBJ2-7 and V is TRBV9, with D perhaps TRBD1 (6 bases). The CDR3 runs to 13 residues. In germline, CDR1 is SGDLS, CDR2 YYNGEE. CDR3 protein: CASSVGGSYEQYF. The CDR3 nucleotides are TGTGCCAGCAGTGTAGGGGGCTCCTACGAGCAGTACTTC.

This sequence joins TRBV20-1 and TRBJ1-6; D is unresolved. Germline V gene sequence: CDR1 DFQATT, CDR2 SNEGSKA (reference sequence). The CDR3 is 14 amino acids. Trimming pared 3 bases from V and 7 bases from J, leaving 13 bases between. CDR3 DNA sequence: TGCAGTGCTAGTGATAGGGAGCTAAATTCACCCCTCCACTTT. Its translation: CSASDRELNSPLHF.